The clone carrying this T cell receptor (beta chain) was seen many times. This entry comes from a study of spatial heterogeneity in lung cancer. Overall study: Researchers sequenced follow-up PBMC samples if they had them, and these came a median of approximately 2 years after resection.

MiXCR, run by TCRdb on the 5' RACE reads, gives a single entry per CDR3 protein. The sample lists fewer than 20,000 distinct CDR3 sequences, 9.2% seen once, with around 20% in the top ten. Time point described: blood at routine non-recurrence follow-up after resection. This CDR3 is 13 amino acids long. Between the trimmed V and J ends, which lost 1 base and 5 bases, there was a span of 8 bases. The germline gives CDR1 LGHNA, CDR2 YNFKEQ. This chain uses TRBV4-2 with TRBJ1-1; D is uncertain. This material consisted of PBMCs, taken at follow-up. The origin of this receptor is a male donor with early-stage non-small cell lung cancer. The CDR3 bases are TGTGCCAGCAGCCAAGTACCATTGACTGAAGCTTTCTTT. It translates to CASSQVPLTEAFF.